Described below is a single TCR beta chain sequence and its context. What it recognizes is unknown. The read terminates 3 residues before the CDR3 end, so the remaining end is supplied by the germline J gene. These data come from a study of T cells in women clearing cervical HPV infection. Study background: Case blood was drawn a median approximately 150 days after lesion detection. The study, taken as a whole, reports: TRBV6-7 relative abundance averaged about 0.11% in cases and about 0.17% in controls.

Assay used: immunoSEQ multiplex PCR; TCRdb lists only in-frame clones, some missing. This sample contains some 28,000 clones. The CDR3 length is 15 residues. Germline V lookup: CDR1 LNHDA, CDR2 SQIVND (reference sequence). V dropped 6 bases and J dropped 0 bases, with 12 bases sitting between them. The chain carries TRBV19 and TRBJ1-5, with TRBD1 as a possible D gene (6 bases). This receptor was identified in a woman aged 18-70 years with a cervical HPV16 infection that either progressed to CIN3+ or cleared (not recorded which). The specimen was blood buffy coat. The CDR3 sequence: CASRWTVYSNQPQHF. CDR3 DNA, as far as it was read: TGTGCCAGTAGGTGGACAGTCTATAGCAATCAGCCC.